This T cell receptor beta chain was sequenced in a study of T cells in Graves' hyperthyroidism and ophthalmopathy (dated by TCRdb to the late 2010s). Study-level background: Peripheral blood samples were taken at the time of initial diagnosis, prior to any treatment. To identify distinguishing TCR V-J signatures, a discovery cohort of around 100 patients was used, comprising 40 to 45 with Graves' ophthalmopathy and some 60 with stable Graves' hyperthyroidism. The approximately 98 discovery patients were randomly divided into training and test sets at a 7:3 ratio. Following sampling, methimazole starting at 30 mg daily was given to hyperthyroidism patients, and high-dose intravenous methylprednisolone was given to ophthalmopathy patients. Whether ophthalmopathy could be predicted prospectively was tested in an independent validation cohort made up of approximately 19 hyperthyroidism patients plus 17 patients who later progressed to ophthalmopathy. Thyroid tissue and blood T-cell repertoires from roughly 6 Graves' hyperthyroidism patients were also compared in the study. According to the paper, TCR Vbeta CDR3 sequencing was carried out on over 130 peripheral blood samples, which came from over 40 ophthalmopathy, under 85 hyperthyroidism and about 17 progressor patients.

Stable Graves' hyperthyroidism was defined as the absence of progression to ophthalmopathy over 18 months of follow-up. Hyperthyroidism patients were newly diagnosed, had a disease duration of under 2 months, and were aged 18 to 65 years. Exclusion was applied to patients with uncontrolled infections, other autoimmune diseases, pregnancy or lactation. Diagnoses relied on clinical symptoms, serum thyroxine and TRAb, thyroid ultrasound and orbital computed tomography. Ficoll-Paque density gradient centrifugation was used to isolate PBMCs from approximately 10 ml of fresh peripheral blood. Trizol reagent was used to extract total RNA, and RNA quality was then checked on an Agilent 2100 Bioanalyzer. Paper-wide results and their limitations: Most expanded thyroid clonotypes (frequency above 0.001) were also found in blood, which suggests that blood repertoires may mirror thyroid immune responses. Sample size was not statistically predetermined, and blinding of investigators to group allocation was not performed. During validation, the model predicted progression to ophthalmopathy a median of approximately 7 months ahead of onset, with roughly 65% sensitivity and almost 75% specificity. In cross-validation, a model built on a 13 V-J signature told ophthalmopathy apart from stable hyperthyroidism with 85% to 90% sensitivity and approximately 81% specificity, and in testing the same model reached 80%/75%.

The V end loses 3 bases and the J end loses 5 bases, and a stretch of 10 bases separates them. The CDR1 and CDR2 encoded by the germline V gene are SGHVS and FNYEAQ. Including the terminal cysteine and phenylalanine, the CDR3 comprises 14 residues. CDR3 DNA is the only sequence kept; it has 42 bases, read in frame from the first base. TCR beta CDR3 regions were amplified from RNA transcripts. A first-round RT-PCR of the TCR CDR3 used the HTBI primer set with the Qiagen OneStep RT-PCR kit. Libraries were constructed in a second round of multiplex PCR, after which size selection and purification were performed. Libraries were sequenced paired-end with 100 bp reads on an Illumina HiSeq2000. From the authors' description of their analysis: Raw data were processed with SOAPnuke, discarding reads with adapters, uncalled bases, mean Phred below 15, or no exact constant-primer or identifier match. High-quality paired reads were merged using COPE v1.2.5, and each unique nucleotide sequence was defined as a clonotype. Clonotypes were aligned to IMGT TRBV, TRBD and TRBJ reference segments using MiTCR v1.1. Analysis was restricted to V-J combinations with a frequency above 0.0001, which covered 99.2% of repertoires. The TCS score was defined as F50 (clonal expansion) divided by E x V (chaos), with BLOSUM62-based TCRdist calculated between CDR3 peptides within each V-J. Welch's t-statistics and random forest reduced around 550 V-J features to 13, which were used in a naive Bayes classifier (R e1071). Starting from the raw public reads, TCRdb applied fastp trimming at Q25, assembled clones with MiXCR and retained in-frame beta chains. Identical CDR3 protein sequences are pooled into one entry, listed with their most common genes and DNA. The V and J calls were determined by TCRdb, not by the authors. Recorded for this sample are about 350,000 distinct CDR3 sequences; approximately 13% of them occurred a single time. The top ten clonotypes cover 20% to 25% of the sample.

This clonotype appeared many times. Its antigen remains unidentified. No per-base quality is available; no much larger clone lies one base away. The sample comprised blood. The chain is made from TRBV7-6 and TRBJ2-2, with the D gene not confidently named. The clonotype was recovered from a woman aged 25-40 years with Graves' hyperthyroidism. The DNA is as follows: TGTGCCAGCAGCTTGAACGTGGGGACCGGGGAGCTGTTTTTT. Its translation is CASSLNVGTGELFF.